One sample yielded the 22 T cell receptor beta chains listed below, sequenced in a study of T cell changes during pregnancy in multiple sclerosis. The assay was immunoSEQ multiplex PCR, and TCRdb's table has in-frame clones only and misses some. The data contain about 110,000 clones, more than 85% of them singletons. This material consisted of peripheral blood, taken after pregnancy. The receptors were gathered from a female donor with multiple sclerosis, enrolled in a pregnancy study.

The chain recombines TRBV30 with TRBJ1-1; 7 bases align to TRBD1. CDR1 and CDR2 (germline): GTSNPN, SVGIG (reference sequence). The CDR3 runs to 17 residues. Germline trimming cut 2 bases from V and 4 bases from J; bases unmatched to any gene: 16. Here the CDR3 DNA reads TGTGCCTGGAGTTCGACGCAGGGGGTTTATAGCGGCACTGAAGCTTTCTTT. This gives the protein CAWSSTQGVYSGTEAFF.

The chain joins TRBV9 to TRBJ1-2; 10 bases line up with TRBD1. Losses at the gene ends were 3 bases for V and 2 bases for J; bases not matched to a gene: 19. The CDR3 is made up of 20 amino acids. Germline CDR1 and CDR2: SGDLS and YYNGEE. The CDR3 nucleotides read TGTGCCAGCAGCGGATCAATTCGAGGAGACAGGGGGCCTGCAAACTATGGCTACACCTTC. Its protein is CASSGSIRGDRGPANYGYTF.

The rearrangement uses TRBV19 and TRBJ1-1; D uncertain. This CDR3 contains 13 residues. Trimming took off 4 bases at V and 3 bases at J, with 9 bases between the two ends. Germline V gene lookup returns CDR1 LNHDA and CDR2 SQIVND (reference sequence). Here the CDR3 reads CASSTYRYTEAFF. The CDR3 bases are TGTGCCAGTAGTACCTACAGATACACTGAAGCTTTCTTT.

The chain has TRBV19 and TRBJ2-7; D is perhaps TRBD1 (6 bases). V gave up 4 bases and J gave up 7 bases, with 20 bases separating them. In germline, CDR1 is LNHDA, CDR2 SQIVND (reference sequence). The CDR3 loop spans 15 amino acids. CDR3 nucleotide sequence: TGTGCCAGTAGTAATCGAGACAGGAAGCTGGGGGAGCAGTACTTC. Translation: CASSNRDRKLGEQYF. Supplemented by reference TRBV19 and TRBJ2-7, the full variable domain reads DGGITQSPKYLFRKEGQNVTLSCEQNLNHDAMYWYRQDPGQGLRLIYYSQIVNDFQKGDIAEGYSVSREKKESFPLTVTSAQKNPTAFYLCASSNRDRKLGEQYFGPGTRLTVT.

The chain has TRBV29-1 and TRBJ2-7, with TRBD1 matching 9 bases. The CDR3 has 15 amino acids. Germline V lookup: CDR1 SQVTM, CDR2 ANQGSEA. The junction had 10 bases not matched to a gene; V was cut back by 2 bases and J by 5 bases. CDR3 sequence reads: CSVEHTTGGSDEQYF. CDR3 in DNA: TGCAGCGTTGAACATACCACAGGGGGCAGCGACGAGCAGTACTTC.

The chain is built from TRBV4-2 and TRBJ2-7; the D is unclear. Deletions cut 8 bases from V and 5 bases from J, with 16 bases between. Germline V gives CDR1 LGHNA, CDR2 YNFKEQ. The CDR3 runs to 13 residues. CDR3 amino acids: CASALNPVNEQYF. The CDR3 nucleotides are TGTGCCAGCGCACTAAACCCCGTCAACGAGCAGTACTTC.

The V gene is TRBV19, the J gene TRBJ2-2; D is unclear. The germline CDR1 and CDR2 sequences are LNHDA and SQIVND (reference sequence). This CDR3 region has 13 residues. V was trimmed by 6 bases and J by 1 base, leaving 6 bases between them. The CDR3 loop is CASRYGNTGELFF. DNA for the CDR3: TGTGCCAGTAGATACGGGAACACCGGGGAGCTGTTTTTT.

The chain employs TRBV4-2 and TRBJ2-1; D perhaps matches TRBD2 (5 bases). The germline V and J ends were trimmed by 1 base and 2 bases, with 15 bases remaining between them. Germline V gene data show CDR1 as LGHNA and CDR2 as YNFKEQ. The CDR3 spans 17 residues. The chain's CDR3 is CASSQGLQRSTYNEQFF. The CDR3, as DNA: TGTGCCAGCAGCCAAGGGCTCCAGCGGTCTACCTACAATGAGCAGTTCTTC.

This clone appeared once. Germline and junction disagree at one end, which may indicate a read error. Other DNA sequences of this sample code for an identical CDR3. This chain uses TRBV15 with TRBJ1-5, with TRBD1 matching over 8 bases. The CDR3 runs to 15 residues. Per the germline V gene, CDR1 is LNHNV and CDR2 is YYDKDF (reference sequence). The CDR3 region has the DNA TGCGCCACCAGCAGTGACAGGGGAAAGAATCAGCCCCAGCATTTT. Translated, it gives CATSSDRGKNQPQHF.

The chain uses TRBV6-1 and TRBJ2-3, with a weak D call TRBD2 (6 bases). Germline CDR1 MNHNS, CDR2 SASEGT. This CDR3 spans 13 amino acids. V was pared by 8 bases and J by 6 bases, with 15 bases between. Here the CDR3 DNA reads TGTGCCAGCCTACGGACTACCCTGGATACGCAGTATTTT. Translated, it gives CASLRTTLDTQYF.

The rearrangement uses TRBV29-1 and TRBJ2-5; 10 bases line up with TRBD2. CDR3 size: 14 residues. In germline, CDR1 is SQVTM, CDR2 ANQGSEA. The V gene end was trimmed by 4 bases and the J gene end by 2 bases; junction bases not matched to a gene: 4. CDR3 sequence reads: CSVGASGGQETQYF. The CDR3 nucleotides are TGCAGCGTTGGGGCTAGCGGGGGACAAGAGACCCAGTACTTC.

This chain uses TRBV6-5 with TRBJ1-1; possible D gene TRBD1, 6 bases. V lost 2 bases, J lost 0 bases, and 13 bases lay in between. The length of the CDR3 is 16 residues. Germline CDR1 MNHEY, CDR2 SVGAGI. The CDR3 DNA sequence: TGTGCCAGCAGTTACGTATACAGGGCATTGAACACTGAAGCTTTCTTT. It codes for CASSYVYRALNTEAFF.

The V gene is TRBV30, the J gene TRBJ2-5; the match to TRBD2 covers 11 bases. The CDR3 length is 16 residues. Germline CDR1 GTSNPN, CDR2 SVGIG (reference sequence). V shed 0 bases and J 2 bases; nucleotides not matched to a gene: 5. The chain's CDR3 is CAWSVLAGALQETQYF. For the CDR3, the DNA is TGTGCCTGGAGTGTACTAGCGGGGGCCCTACAAGAGACCCAGTACTTC.

V is TRBV6-6 and J is TRBJ2-5, with 9 bases identical to TRBD2. This CDR3 is 13 amino acids long. CDR1 is MNHNY and CDR2 is SVGAGI in the germline V gene (reference sequence). The V and J ends lost 7 bases and 3 bases, in that order; junction bases with no gene match: 3. CDR3 sequence: CASTRLAEETQYF. The CDR3 nucleotides read TGTGCCAGCACCCGACTAGCGGAAGAGACCCAGTACTTC.

The genes are TRBV9 and TRBJ2-5; TRBD2 agrees at 7 bases. The ends lost 3 bases at V and 4 bases at J; junction bases unmatched: 12. The V gene's germline CDR1 is SGDLS and CDR2 YYNGEE. The CDR3 contains 16 residues. The CDR3 reads CASSAGLVPPVETQYF. The DNA for the CDR3 is TGTGCCAGCAGCGCTGGACTAGTCCCTCCTGTAGAGACCCAGTACTTC.

The CDR3 DNA reads as TGTGCCAGCAGTAGAGAGAGTAGCGGCTACGAGCAGTACTTC. It yields the protein CASSRESSGYEQYF. The chain couples TRBV27 to TRBJ2-7, with a weak D call TRBD2 (6 bases). The ends were cut back, 5 bases at V and 3 bases at J, with 14 bases in the middle. Germline values: CDR1 MNHEY, CDR2 SMNVEV (reference sequence). This CDR3 contains 14 residues.

The sample holds many counts of this clone. The V and J genes are TRBV6-1 and TRBJ2-3, with TRBD2 matching over 12 bases. Germline CDR1 MNHNS, CDR2 SASEGT. This CDR3 comprises 15 residues. V was pared by 2 bases and J by 4 bases, with 1 base of the junction left unmatched. The CDR3 sequence: CASSELAGGPDTQYF. Here the CDR3 DNA reads TGTGCCAGCAGTGAACTAGCGGGGGGGCCAGATACGCAGTATTTT.

The chain carries TRBV7-3 and TRBJ2-3, with TRBD2 matching over 11 bases. Germline V lookup: CDR1 SGHTA, CDR2 FQGTGA. CDR3 length: 18 residues. The junction had 12 bases not matched to a gene; V was cut back by 5 bases and J by 2 bases. Here the CDR3 DNA reads TGTGCCAGCAGCGGACAGGGACTAGCGGTCCCTACCACAGATACGCAGTATTTT. It is translated as CASSGQGLAVPTTDTQYF.

This chain uses TRBV5-4 with TRBJ2-2; 12 bases fit TRBD2. Looked up from germline, CDR1 is SGHNT and CDR2 is YYREEE (reference sequence). This CDR3 spans 18 amino acids. The J segment lost 0 bases and the V segment lost 4 bases, leaving 7 bases of the junction unmatched. The DNA for the CDR3 is TGTGCCAGCAGCCCGGGACTAGCGGGTTCTGCGAACACCGGGGAGCTGTTTTTT. It is translated as CASSPGLAGSANTGELFF.

The rearrangement links TRBV28 to TRBJ2-3, with TRBD2 identical over 12 bases. V lost 4 bases, J lost 2 bases, and 1 base stayed unmatched. Germline-derived CDR1 and CDR2 are MDHEN and SYDVKM. The CDR3 totals 15 residues. The chain's CDR3 is CASSSSGGATDTQYF. The CDR3 DNA is TGTGCCAGCAGTTCTAGCGGGGGGGCCACAGATACGCAGTATTTT.

The count of this clone is one. The J gene is TRBJ2-1, the V gene TRBV6-5; 9 positions match TRBD1. Unmatched junction bases numbered 4, after V lost 6 bases and J lost 4 bases. This CDR3 is 14 amino acids long. Germline CDR1 MNHEY, CDR2 SVGAGI. CDR3 region: CASRPGQGYNEQFF. In nucleotides, the CDR3 is TGTGCCAGCAGACCGGGACAGGGATACAATGAGCAGTTCTTC.

The chain uses TRBV6-1 and TRBJ1-5; maybe TRBD1 (6 bases). Germline values: CDR1 MNHNS, CDR2 SASEGT. The CDR3 consists of 15 residues. The ends were cut back, 5 bases at V and 0 bases at J, with 11 bases in the middle. The CDR3 DNA reads as TGTGCCAGCAGTTTAAACAGGGATAGCAATCAGCCCCAGCATTTT. It codes for CASSLNRDSNQPQHF.